This T cell receptor (beta chain) is from a study of blood T cell repertoires in COVID-19. At the level of the study: There were acute and convalescent COVID-19 samples, and they came from the United States, Italy and Spain.

Patients from Seattle were sampled longitudinally, starting during active infection. The CDR3 contains 13 residues. The germline V gene encodes CDR1 MNHEY and CDR2 SVGEGT. Trimming shortened V by 2 bases and J by 4 bases, and 9 bases separated the two germline ends. Original methodology: Reference gene primer amplification in the assay estimated nucleated cell counts. Measured with immunoSEQ multiplex PCR; TCRdb has only the in-frame clones, and not every one. The DNA gave D and trimming, while V, J and clone size come from that table. Among some 250,000 clones listed, 70% to 90% were seen once. This clone was found once.

Sequencing input: peripheral blood. V gene TRBV6-2 or TRBV6-3 combines with J gene TRBJ2-7; D is perhaps TRBD2 (5 bases). The sequence was collected from a woman in her thirties with COVID-19, enrolled during active disease. In DNA, the CDR3 is TGTGCCAGCAGTTACACCGGGATTTACGAGCAGTACTTC. Its translation is CASSYTGIYEQYF.